This TCR beta chain was documented in a study of T cells after yellow fever vaccination. General observations from the study: It was the secondary response that reached its peak faster, day 5 versus 15, but it was weaker. Boosting was followed by the reappearance of most primary-vaccination clones (about 96% CD4, around 90% CD8).

Conversion of TCR transcripts into cDNA relied on 5'RACE template switching, which added a universal primer site and UMIs. TCRdb ran MiXCR on the 5' RACE reads and lists one entry per CDR3 protein. The table lists around 530,000 distinct CDR3 sequences, 17% of them singletons. This clonotype has only a few counts. Antigen unknown. This TCR was recovered from a man aged 18 to 30 who received the YFV17D yellow fever vaccine. The sample here was PBMCs, taken 5 days after the first yellow fever vaccination.

The CDR3 region is CSVDQEGYTGELFF. In DNA, the CDR3 is TGCAGCGTTGACCAGGAGGGTTACACCGGGGAGCTGTTTTTT. V usage is TRBV29-1 and J usage is TRBJ2-2, with D possibly being TRBD2 (6 bases). The germline CDR1 and CDR2 sequences are SQVTM and ANQGSEA. This CDR3 is built from 14 residues. V was pared by 3 bases and J by 3 bases, with 11 bases between.